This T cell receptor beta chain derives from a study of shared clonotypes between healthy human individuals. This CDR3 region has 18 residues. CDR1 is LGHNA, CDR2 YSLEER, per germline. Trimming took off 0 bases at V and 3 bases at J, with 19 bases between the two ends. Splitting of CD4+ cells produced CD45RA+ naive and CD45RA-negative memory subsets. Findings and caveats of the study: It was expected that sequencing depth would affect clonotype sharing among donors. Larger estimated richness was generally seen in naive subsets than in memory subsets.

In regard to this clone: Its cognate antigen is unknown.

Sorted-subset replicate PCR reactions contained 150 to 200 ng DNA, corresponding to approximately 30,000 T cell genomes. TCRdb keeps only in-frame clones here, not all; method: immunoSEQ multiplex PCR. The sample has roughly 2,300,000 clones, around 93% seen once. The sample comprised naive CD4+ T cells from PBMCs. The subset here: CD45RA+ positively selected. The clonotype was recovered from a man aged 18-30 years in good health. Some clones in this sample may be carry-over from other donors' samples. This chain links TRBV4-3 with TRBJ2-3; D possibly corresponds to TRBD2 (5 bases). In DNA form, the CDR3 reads TGCGCCAGCAGCCAAGATTCCAGACCCGGGTCGGGGACAGATACGCAGTATTTT. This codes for CASSQDSRPGSGTDTQYF.